This entry is about one T cell receptor beta chain. Germline V gene data show CDR1 as DFQATT and CDR2 as SNEGSKA (reference sequence). Losses at the gene ends were 1 base for V and 8 bases for J; bases not matched to a gene: 14. The CDR3 has 16 residues. TCRdb reprocessed the PCR reads using MiXCR. This sample has about 16,000 clones, with about 32% found just once. No treatment had been given to any patient before thyroid surgery. These data originate in a study of metastatic and nonmetastatic thyroid tumors. This clonotype was obtained from a female donor with papillary thyroid cancer or a benign thyroid nodule (not recorded which). Some clones in this sample may be carry-over from other donors' samples. This chain links TRBV20-1 with TRBJ2-1; 7 positions agree with TRBD2. The sequenced material came from tumor tissue. The CDR3 coding sequence is TGCAGTGCTAGAGGGGGGGAGGGTCTACAATGGGATGAGCAGTTCTTC. Encoded protein: CSARGGEGLQWDEQFF.